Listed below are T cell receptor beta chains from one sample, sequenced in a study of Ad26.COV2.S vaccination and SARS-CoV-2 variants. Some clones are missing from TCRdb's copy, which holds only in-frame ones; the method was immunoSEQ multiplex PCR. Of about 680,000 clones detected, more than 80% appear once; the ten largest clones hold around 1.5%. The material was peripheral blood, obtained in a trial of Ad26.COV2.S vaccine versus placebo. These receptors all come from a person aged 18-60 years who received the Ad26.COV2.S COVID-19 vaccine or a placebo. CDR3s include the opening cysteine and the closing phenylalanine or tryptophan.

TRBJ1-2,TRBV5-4,CASRFNSGGYTF
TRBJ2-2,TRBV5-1,CASSLGGTPTGELFF
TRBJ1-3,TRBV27,CASSPFGQVGNTIYF
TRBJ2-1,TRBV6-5,CASSYQTPYNEQFF
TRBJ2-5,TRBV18,CASSPQGETQYF
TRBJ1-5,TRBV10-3,CAISEGGQPQHF
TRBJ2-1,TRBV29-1,CSSDLGSYNEQFF
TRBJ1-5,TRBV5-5,CASSLEPQSHQPQHF
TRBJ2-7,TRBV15,CATSMDRFSYEQYF
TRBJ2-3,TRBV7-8,CASHGREDTQYF
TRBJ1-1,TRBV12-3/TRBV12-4,CASSFSGAEAFF
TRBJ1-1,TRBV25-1,CAARGEGFTEAFF